One sample yielded the 21 T cell receptor beta chains listed below, sequenced in a study of T cell responses to AZD1222 COVID-19 vaccine. Sequenced by immunoSEQ multiplex PCR; TCRdb stores in-frame clones only, minus some. The sample holds about 81,000 clones, 92% seen once. Sequencing was performed on peripheral blood, taken on day 0 of AZD1222 vaccination. These receptors all come from an adult in good health.

The chain has TRBV2 and TRBJ1-2; D gene uncertain. The CDR3 covers 12 residues. Trimming shortened V by 9 bases and J by 6 bases, and 14 bases separated the two germline ends. Per the germline V gene, CDR1 is SNHLY and CDR2 is FYNNEI. Here the CDR3 DNA reads TGTGCCAGGTTACAGTCGCGGGATGGCTACACCTTC. Amino acids: CARLQSRDGYTF.

This chain connects TRBV5-4 to TRBJ2-7; D assignment may be TRBD1 or TRBD2 (5 bases each). The germline CDR1 and CDR2 sequences are SGHNT and YYREEE (reference sequence). Deletions cut 2 bases from V and 3 bases from J, with 12 bases between. There are 14 residues in the CDR3. In DNA, the CDR3 is TGTGCCAGCAGCTTCGGGGCGGTAAACTACGAGCAGTACTTC. Translating it yields CASSFGAVNYEQYF.

The chain uses TRBV6-5 and TRBJ2-7, with D possibly being TRBD2 (5 bases). Germline V gene lookup returns CDR1 MNHEY and CDR2 SVGAGI. Between the trimmed V and J ends, which lost 2 bases and 7 bases, there was a span of 15 bases. This CDR3 spans 14 amino acids. The CDR3 here is CASSYTSLVREQYF. For the CDR3, the DNA is TGTGCCAGCAGTTACACCTCACTAGTACGAGAGCAGTACTTC.

DNA for the CDR3: TGTGCCAGCAGTGAAGGTGGTGGGTCCACTGAAGCTTTCTTT. Its translation: CASSEGGGSTEAFF. The genes are TRBV2 and TRBJ1-1; D call uncertain. This CDR3 is built from 14 residues. The germline V and J ends were trimmed by 1 base and 4 bases, with 10 bases remaining between them. Germline-derived CDR1 and CDR2 are SNHLY and FYNNEI.

The V and J genes are TRBV6-5 and TRBJ1-2, with TRBD1 matching 8 bases. Germline V gives CDR1 MNHEY, CDR2 SVGAGI. Trimming took 7 bases from V and 8 from J; bases not matched to a gene: 12. The CDR3 loop spans 14 amino acids. CDR3 sequence: CASNSGTGLRGYTF. The DNA of the CDR3 is TGTGCCAGCAATTCCGGGACAGGCTTAAGGGGCTACACCTTC.

The chain is built from TRBV15 and TRBJ1-2; 8 bases line up with TRBD1. This CDR3 is built from 15 residues. V was pared by 2 bases and J by 4 bases, with 6 bases of the junction left unmatched. Germline lookup yields CDR1 LNHNV and CDR2 YYDKDF (reference sequence). The CDR3 DNA is TGTGCCACCAGCAGATCTGGACAGGGCGGCTATGGCTACACCTTC. It translates to CATSRSGQGGYGYTF.

This clone came up once. The V call is TRBV28, the J call TRBJ2-7, with 7 bases lining up with TRBD2. CDR1 is MDHEN and CDR2 is SYDVKM in the germline V gene. The CDR3 is 15 amino acids. J was trimmed by 6 bases and V by 2 bases; bases with no gene match: 10. Written as DNA, the CDR3 is TGTGCCAGCAGTTTAGGGAGGGCCGGACAAAGCGAGCAGTACTTC. It specifies CASSLGRAGQSEQYF.

The chain is built from TRBV10-3 and TRBJ2-3, with TRBD2 matching 7 bases. Germline CDR1 is ENHRY and CDR2 is SYGVKD. The V and J ends lost 10 bases and 4 bases, in that order; junction bases with no gene match: 11. The CDR3 has 14 amino acids. The CDR3 spells CATRRAGESDTQYF. The CDR3 DNA reads as TGTGCCACCCGACGGGCGGGAGAATCAGATACGCAGTATTTT.

The J gene is TRBJ2-7, the V gene TRBV19; no definite D call. Germline V gene data show CDR1 as LNHDA and CDR2 as SQIVND (reference sequence). The CDR3 has 15 residues. V lost 7 bases and J lost 3, with 19 bases in between. The CDR3 is CASTRTGKDSYEQYF. The CDR3 nucleotides are TGTGCCAGTACCCGGACCGGCAAGGATAGCTACGAGCAGTACTTC.

This sequence joins TRBV5-4 and TRBJ2-3, with 7 bases that match TRBD2. The CDR3 runs 16 residues. Germline values: CDR1 SGHNT, CDR2 YYREEE (reference sequence). V dropped 0 bases and J dropped 0; count of bases not matched to a gene: 4. For the CDR3, the DNA is TGTGCCAGCAGCTTGGCGCTAGCGGATAGCACAGATACGCAGTATTTT. Protein product: CASSLALADSTDTQYF. Based on the CDR3 plus reference TRBV5-4 and TRBJ2-3, the full variable domain is ETGVTQSPTHLIKTRGQQVTLRCSSQSGHNTVSWYQQALGQGPQFIFQYYREEENGRGNFPPRFSGLQFPNYSSELNVNALELDDSALYLCASSLALADSTDTQYFGPGTRLTVL.

This rearrangement joins TRBV7-2 to TRBJ1-5, with a possible D match to TRBD1 (5 bases). The CDR3 length is 15 residues. In germline, CDR1 is SGHTA, CDR2 FQGNSA. Trimming took off 7 bases at V and 7 bases at J, with 20 bases between the two ends. For the CDR3, the DNA is TGTGCCAGCACCCTCTGGGGGGGAGGCGGACAGCCCCAGCATTTT. It codes for CASTLWGGGGQPQHF. The variable domain in full, with the rest retrieved from reference TRBV7-2 and TRBJ1-5, is GAGVSQSPSNKVTEKGKDVELRCDPISGHTALYWYRQSLGQGLEFLIYFQGNSAPDKSGLPSDRFSAERTGGSVSTLTIQRTQQEDSAVYLCASTLWGGGGQPQHFGDGTRLSIL.

This clone was seen once. V and J are TRBV27 and TRBJ2-6; TRBD1 matches 8 bases. Germline V gene lookup returns CDR1 MNHEY and CDR2 SMNVEV (reference sequence). The CDR3 is 14 amino acids. V was pared by 8 bases and J by 3 bases, with 3 bases of the junction left unmatched. The CDR3 reads CASRQGIGANVLTF. The CDR3 DNA is TGTGCCAGCCGACAGGGGATTGGGGCCAACGTCCTGACTTTC. The whole variable domain, remainder taken from reference TRBV27 and TRBJ2-6, is EAQVTQNPRYLITVTGKKLTVTCSQNMNHEYMSWYRQDPGLGLRQIYYSMNVEVTDKGDVPEGYKVSRKEKRNFPLILESPSPNQTSLYFCASRQGIGANVLTFGAGSRLTVL.

V and J are TRBV15 and TRBJ1-1, with D unclear. The CDR3 is made up of 13 amino acids. Trimming left V 2 bases short and J 5 bases short, with 9 bases between. Germline-derived CDR1 and CDR2 are LNHNV and YYDKDF (reference sequence). The CDR3, as DNA: TGTGCCACCAGCAGAACGGGAAGAACTGAAGCTTTCTTT. Residues: CATSRTGRTEAFF. The complete variable domain, with remaining parts taken from reference TRBV15 and TRBJ1-1, reads DAMVIQNPRYQVTQFGKPVTLSCSQTLNHNVMYWYQQKSSQAPKLLFHYYDKDFNNEADTPDNFQSRRPNTSFCFLDIRSPGLGDTAMYLCATSRTGRTEAFFGQGTRLTVV.

The genes are TRBV7-9 and TRBJ1-5; D ambiguous. The germline V gene encodes CDR1 SEHNR and CDR2 FQNEAQ (reference sequence). V was pared by 1 base and J by 4 bases, with 8 bases between. This CDR3 spans 14 amino acids. The CDR3 region is CASSLGGQNQPQHF. The CDR3 region has the DNA TGTGCCAGCAGCTTAGGGGGTCAGAATCAGCCCCAGCATTTT. Combining the CDR3 with reference TRBV7-9 and TRBJ1-5 gives the whole variable domain DTGVSQNPRHKITKRGQNVTFRCDPISEHNRLYWYRQTLGQGPEFLTYFQNEAQLEKSRLLSDRFSAERPKGSFSTLEIQRTEQGDSAMYLCASSLGGQNQPQHFGDGTRLSIL.

This clone was observed a few times. The CDR3: CASSQDRSGSTDTQYF. Here the CDR3 DNA reads TGCGCCAGCAGCCAAGATCGGAGTGGGAGCACAGATACGCAGTATTTT. The chain has TRBV4-1 and TRBJ2-3; D is ambiguous. The CDR3 runs to 16 residues. Germline V gene lookup returns CDR1 MGHRA and CDR2 YSYEKL. The V and J ends lost 0 bases and 0 bases respectively, with 10 bases between them.

The rearrangement joins TRBV15 to TRBJ2-2; D not resolved. This CDR3 contains 14 residues. The germline V gene has CDR1 LNHNV and CDR2 YYDKDF (reference sequence). The V end lost 0 bases, the J end lost 7 bases, and 9 bases lay between the germline ends. The CDR3 here is CATSRDRNDGELFF. In DNA, the CDR3 is TGTGCCACCAGCAGAGACAGAAACGACGGGGAGCTGTTTTTT.

Here the CDR3 reads CASSNGQGNEQFF. In DNA form, the CDR3 reads TGTGCCAGCAGCAACGGGCAGGGCAATGAGCAGTTCTTC. The chain carries TRBV12-3 or TRBV12-4 and TRBJ2-1, with D possibly being TRBD1 (5 bases). The CDR3 contains 13 residues. V was trimmed by 6 bases and J by 6 bases, leaving 12 bases between them.

This clone was counted between two and nine times. The chain carries TRBV7-6 and TRBJ1-4; TRBD1 matches 7 bases. Germline CDR1 is SGHVS and CDR2 is FNYEAQ. The CDR3 is 18 residues long. The V and J ends lost 6 bases and 5 bases, in that order; junction bases with no gene match: 18. In DNA, the CDR3 is TGTGCCAGCAGTTTTAACCACAGGGGTCGAGATGACAATGAAAAACTGTTTTTT. It is translated as CASSFNHRGRDDNEKLFF.

J is TRBJ1-3 and V is TRBV21-1; the D segment call TRBD1 is taken from the table without a DNA check. TRBV21-1 is described as a pseudogene. The CDR3 is made up of 24 amino acids. The CDR3 DNA is TGTGCCAGCAGCATACGACAGGCCAATCCGGTCACCATAGTGGCCAACTACTCTGGAAACACCATATATTTT. It yields the protein CASSIRQANPVTIVANYSGNTIYF.

The J gene is TRBJ1-5, the V gene TRBV7-9; D uncertain. The germline V gene has CDR1 SEHNR and CDR2 FQNEAQ (reference sequence). CDR3 length: 13 amino acids. Trimming removed 1 base from V and 4 bases from J, with 5 bases in between. CDR3 in amino acids: CASSLDPNQPQHF. The CDR3 nucleotides are TGTGCCAGCAGCTTAGACCCTAATCAGCCCCAGCATTTT.

The CDR3 DNA reads TGTGCCAGCAGTCCAGGGGGGGCCGAATGGCCCCAGCATTTT. Protein: CASSPGGAEWPQHF. This chain connects TRBV28 to TRBJ1-5; 7 bases map to TRBD1. This CDR3 has 14 residues. Losses at the gene ends were 5 bases for V and 9 bases for J; bases not matched to a gene: 10. Germline-derived CDR1 and CDR2 are MDHEN and SYDVKM.